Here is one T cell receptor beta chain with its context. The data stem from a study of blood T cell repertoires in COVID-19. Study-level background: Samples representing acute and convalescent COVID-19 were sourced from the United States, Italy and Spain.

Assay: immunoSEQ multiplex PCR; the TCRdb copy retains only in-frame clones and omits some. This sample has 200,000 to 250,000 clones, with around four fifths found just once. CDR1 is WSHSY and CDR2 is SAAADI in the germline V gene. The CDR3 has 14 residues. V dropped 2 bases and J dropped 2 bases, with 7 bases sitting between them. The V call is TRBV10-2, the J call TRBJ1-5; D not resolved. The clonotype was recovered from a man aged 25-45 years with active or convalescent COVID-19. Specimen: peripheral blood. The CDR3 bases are TGCGCCAGCAGTGAGCACGGGGGCAATCAGCCCCAGCATTTT. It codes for CASSEHGGNQPQHF.